A selection of T cell receptor beta chains follows, all from one sample in a study of cytomegalovirus exposure and HLA in healthy donors. Repertoires were generated with immunoSEQ multiplex PCR, while TCRdb's copy carries only in-frame clones and drops some. The sample includes over 150,000 clones, around three quarters of them seen just once. The source material was PBMCs. Receptor source: a woman between 45 and 65 years old in good health and CMV-seropositive. Both conserved end residues are part of each CDR3. Fields, in order: clone size, CDR3 length, D gene, J gene, V gene, CDR3 DNA, CDR3 protein. The D gene is left open where the match is weak. A clone size is listed for some rows: how often the clone was seen (once, few, many), or a class if it is expanded.

few	17	TRBD2	TRBJ2-6	TRBV27	TGTGCCAGCTCGCGACTAGCGGTTTCCTCTGGGGCCAACGTCCTGACTTTC	CASSRLAVSSGANVLTF
once	17	-	TRBJ1-5	TRBV5-6	TGTGCCAGCAGCATAACGGGGGGCAGACTTAGCAATCAGCCCCAGCATTTT	CASSITGGRLSNQPQHF
-	15	TRBD1	TRBJ1-6	TRBV28	TGTGCCAGCAGGGCCGGGACAGCCACCGTTTCACCCCTCCACTTT	CASRAGTATVSPLHF
-	13	TRBD1	TRBJ2-7	TRBV18	TGTGCCAGCTCACCGGGACAGGTCTACGAGCAGTACTTC	CASSPGQVYEQYF
once	14	-	TRBJ2-2	TRBV6-4	TGTGCCAGCAGTGACTCGGTAGGGGCCGGGGAGCTGTTTTTT	CASSDSVGAGELFF
once	15	-	TRBJ2-2	TRBV5-1	TGCGCCAGCAGTCCGTACCTGACTTTTACCGGGGAGCTGTTTTTT	CASSPYLTFTGELFF
-	14	TRBD1	TRBJ1-5	TRBV5-5	TGTGCCAGCAGCTGGGACAGGGGGCTTGGGCCCCAGCATTTT	CASSWDRGLGPQHF
once	14	-	TRBJ1-5	TRBV6-1	TGTGCCAGCAGTGATGTGCAGGAACATCAGCCCCAGCATTTT	CASSDVQEHQPQHF
once	13	-	TRBJ2-1	TRBV6-4	TGTGCCAGCAGTTCCGAGGTGTACAATGAGCAGTTCTTC	CASSSEVYNEQFF
-	16	TRBD1	TRBJ2-7	TRBV7-8	TGTGCCAGCAGCTTAGTTATGGGACAGATAGCCTACGAGCAGTACTTC	CASSLVMGQIAYEQYF
-	14	TRBD1	TRBJ2-1	TRBV6-5	TGTGCCAGCCGGGACAGCTCCCTCGCGGTTGAGCAGTTCTTC	CASRDSSLAVEQFF
-	15	-	TRBJ1-3	TRBV5-8	TGTGCCAGCAGCCGTGAACAGGGTGTTGGAAACACCATATATTTT	CASSREQGVGNTIYF
-	13	-	TRBJ1-2	TRBV7-3	TGTGCCAGCAGCTTAATTCTAGGAGATGGCTACACCTTC	CASSLILGDGYTF
-	16	-	TRBJ1-1	TRBV18	TGTGCCAGCTCACCACTGGAACTTTACAGGAACACTGAAGCTTTCTTT	CASSPLELYRNTEAFF
-	16	-	TRBJ2-1	TRBV11-1	TGTGCCAGCAGCCCTGGGTATGGGGGCTATAACAATGAGCAGTTCTTC	CASSPGYGGYNNEQFF
-	15	-	TRBJ1-1	TRBV28	TGTGCCAGCAGGAAACAGGGAATCCTGGGGAACGGGGCTTTCTTT	CASRKQGILGNGAFF
-	14	TRBD1	TRBJ2-7	TRBV28	TGTGCCAGCACCCTACCCCGGGACAGGGCAGAGCAGTACTTC	CASTLPRDRAEQYF
-	13	TRBD2	TRBJ2-5	TRBV15	TGTGCCACCAGCAGAGGCGGGGGGGAGACCCAGTACTTC	CATSRGGGETQYF
-	13	-	TRBJ2-2	TRBV30	TGTGCCTGGAGTTCGGGGGTACACGGGGAGCTGTTTTTT	CAWSSGVHGELFF